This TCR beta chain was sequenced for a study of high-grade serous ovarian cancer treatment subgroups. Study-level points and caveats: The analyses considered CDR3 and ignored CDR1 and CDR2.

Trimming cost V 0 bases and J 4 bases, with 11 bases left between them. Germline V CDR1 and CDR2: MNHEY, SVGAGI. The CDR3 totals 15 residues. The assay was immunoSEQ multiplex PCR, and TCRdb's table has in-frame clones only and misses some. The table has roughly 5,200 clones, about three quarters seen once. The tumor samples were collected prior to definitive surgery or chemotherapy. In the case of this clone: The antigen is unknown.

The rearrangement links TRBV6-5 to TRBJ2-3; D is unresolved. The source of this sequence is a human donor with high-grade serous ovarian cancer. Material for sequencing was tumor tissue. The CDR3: CASSYSGTLADTQYF. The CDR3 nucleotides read TGTGCCAGCAGTTACTCCGGAACCCTGGCAGATACGCAGTATTTT.